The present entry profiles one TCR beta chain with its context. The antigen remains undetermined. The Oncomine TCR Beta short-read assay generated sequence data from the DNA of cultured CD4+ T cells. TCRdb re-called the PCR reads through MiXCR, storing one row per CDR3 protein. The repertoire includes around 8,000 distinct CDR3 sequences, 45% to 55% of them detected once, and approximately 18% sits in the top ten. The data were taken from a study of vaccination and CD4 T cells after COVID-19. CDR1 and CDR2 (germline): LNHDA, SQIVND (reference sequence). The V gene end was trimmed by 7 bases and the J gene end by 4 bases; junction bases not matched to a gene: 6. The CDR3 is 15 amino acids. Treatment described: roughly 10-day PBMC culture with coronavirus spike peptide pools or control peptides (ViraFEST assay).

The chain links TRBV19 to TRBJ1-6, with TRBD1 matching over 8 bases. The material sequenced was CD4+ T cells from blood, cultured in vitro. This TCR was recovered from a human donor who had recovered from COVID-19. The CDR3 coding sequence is TGTGCCAGTACCTCCGACAGGGGATATAATTCACCCCTCCACTTT. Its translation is CASTSDRGYNSPLHF.